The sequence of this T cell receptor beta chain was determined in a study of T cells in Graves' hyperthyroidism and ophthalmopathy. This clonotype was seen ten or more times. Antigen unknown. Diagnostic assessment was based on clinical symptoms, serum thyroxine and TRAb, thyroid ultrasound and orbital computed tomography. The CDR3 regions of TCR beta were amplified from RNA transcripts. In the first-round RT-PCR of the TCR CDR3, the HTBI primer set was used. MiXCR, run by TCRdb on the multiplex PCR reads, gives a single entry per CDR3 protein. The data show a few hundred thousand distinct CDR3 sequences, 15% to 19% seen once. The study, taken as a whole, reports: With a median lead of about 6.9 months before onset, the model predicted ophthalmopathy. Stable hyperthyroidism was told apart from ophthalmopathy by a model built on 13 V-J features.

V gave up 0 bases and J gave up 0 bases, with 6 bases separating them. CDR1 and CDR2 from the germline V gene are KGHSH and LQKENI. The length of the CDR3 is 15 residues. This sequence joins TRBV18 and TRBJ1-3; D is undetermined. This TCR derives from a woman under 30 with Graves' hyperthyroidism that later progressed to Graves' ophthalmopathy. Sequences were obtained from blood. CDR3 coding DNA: TGTGCCAGCTCACCACCGAGCAGCTCTGGAAACACCATATATTTT. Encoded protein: CASSPPSSSGNTIYF.